This passage covers 6 T cell receptor beta chains from one sample sequenced in a study of cytomegalovirus exposure and HLA in healthy donors. The primer mix had 60 Vbeta and 13 Jbeta primers. Sequencing used immunoSEQ multiplex PCR; TCRdb keeps in-frame clones, though not all of them. Its listing shows about 170,000 clones. Material for sequencing was PBMCs. These receptors originate from a woman aged 55 to 70 in good health and CMV-seronegative.

The J gene is TRBJ2-5, the V gene TRBV5-6, with D possibly being TRBD1 (6 bases). This CDR3 has 13 residues. V lost 0 bases to trimming and J lost 11 bases, with 14 bases between them. The germline CDR1 and CDR2 sequences are SGHDT and YYEEEE. In DNA form, the CDR3 reads TGTGCCAGCAGCTTGGCCGAAGGGGGAAGACAGTACTTC. It translates to CASSLAEGGRQYF. Full variable domain (remainder filled in from reference TRBV5-6 and TRBJ2-5): DAGVTQSPTHLIKTRGQQVTLRCSPKSGHDTVSWYQQALGQGPQFIFQYYEEEERQRGNFPDRFSGHQFPNYSSELNVNALLLGDSALYLCASSLAEGGRQYFGPGTRLLVL.

The chain uses TRBV4-2 and TRBJ1-2, with TRBD1 matching 9 bases. The V segment lost 4 bases and the J segment 5 bases; nucleotides outside the gene matches: 11. Germline CDR1 is LGHNA and CDR2 is YNFKEQ. CDR3 length equals 16 residues. The CDR3 protein is CASSPTWDRANYGYTF. For the CDR3, the DNA is TGTGCCAGCAGCCCCACCTGGGACAGGGCGAATTATGGCTACACCTTC.

The CDR3 reads CASSSMLRGNEQYF. CDR3 in DNA: TGTGCCAGCAGCTCGATGTTGCGGGGGAACGAGCAGTACTTC. This chain joins TRBV7-9 and TRBJ2-7, with 7 bases aligning to TRBD2. The V and J ends lost 4 bases and 5 bases, in that order; junction bases with no gene match: 8. The CDR3 extends over 14 amino acids. CDR1 and CDR2 from the germline V gene are SEHNR and FQNEAQ (reference sequence).

J is TRBJ2-1 and V is TRBV18, with 7 positions matching TRBD1. In germline, CDR1 is KGHSH, CDR2 LQKENI. The junction had 7 bases not matched to a gene; V was cut back by 6 bases and J by 2 bases. CDR3 length: 15 amino acids. CDR3 bases: TGTGCCAGCTCTCAGACCACAGGGGCCTACAATGAGCAGTTCTTC. Protein product: CASSQTTGAYNEQFF.

This chain joins TRBV6-5 and TRBJ1-1; D is unresolved. The germline gives CDR1 MNHEY, CDR2 SVGAGI. This CDR3 comprises 16 residues. V lost 4 bases to trimming and J lost 5 bases, with 20 bases between them. CDR3 coding DNA: TGTGCCAGCAGTTCCCGTGGAGGGCGCCGAGGAACTGAAGCTTTCTTT. Translating it yields CASSSRGGRRGTEAFF.

This chain connects TRBV27 to TRBJ1-5; D is ambiguous. The V gene's germline CDR1 is MNHEY and CDR2 SMNVEV (reference sequence). Trimming shortened V by 2 bases and J by 4 bases, and 6 bases separated the two germline ends. This CDR3 has 13 amino acids. The CDR3 sequence: CASSLGLNQPQHF. The CDR3, as DNA: TGTGCCAGCAGTTTAGGACTTAATCAGCCCCAGCATTTT.